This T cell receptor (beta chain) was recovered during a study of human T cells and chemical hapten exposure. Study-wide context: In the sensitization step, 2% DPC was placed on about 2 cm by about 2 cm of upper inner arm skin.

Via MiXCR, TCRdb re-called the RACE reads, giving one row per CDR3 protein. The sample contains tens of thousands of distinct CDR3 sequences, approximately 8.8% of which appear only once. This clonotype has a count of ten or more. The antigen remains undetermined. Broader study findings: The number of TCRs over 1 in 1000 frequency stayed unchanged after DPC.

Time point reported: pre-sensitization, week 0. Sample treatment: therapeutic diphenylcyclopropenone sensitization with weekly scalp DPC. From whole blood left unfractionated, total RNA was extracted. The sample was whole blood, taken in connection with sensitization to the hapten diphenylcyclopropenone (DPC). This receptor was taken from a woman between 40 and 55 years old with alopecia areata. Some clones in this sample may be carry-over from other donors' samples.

This CDR3 is CASLGWNTEAFF. CDR3 nucleotides: TGTGCCAGCCTCGGCTGGAACACTGAAGCTTTCTTT. The genes are TRBV28 and TRBJ1-1; no reliable D call. Germline-derived CDR1 and CDR2 are MDHEN and SYDVKM. CDR3 size: 12 residues. Trimming took 8 bases from V and 1 from J, leaving 8 bases between them.